This T cell receptor beta chain was retrieved from a study of shared clonotypes between healthy human individuals. Study details: Per donor, CD8 memory used one plate, CD8 naive used two, CD4 memory used three and CD4 naive used three. Study outcomes and limitations: Investigators collected only blood, and repertoires in tissues likely differ. The expectation was that sequencing depth would affect clonotype sharing among donors.

In regard to this clone: Its antigen remains unidentified.

The assay was immunoSEQ multiplex PCR, and TCRdb's table has in-frame clones only and misses some. The data hold under 1 million clones, with over 90% observed a single time. V lost 5 bases to trimming and J lost 5 bases, with 7 bases between them. The CDR3 has 11 amino acids. The germline gives CDR1 LGHNT, CDR2 FRNRAP. Selected positively for CCR7 and CD45RO-negative, naive CD8 cells excluded terminally differentiated effector memory CD45RA+ cells. Among the donors, all were Caucasian adults who lived in Nashville, Tennessee. The chain has TRBV12-5 and TRBJ2-7; D is unresolved. The receptor was derived from a man aged 25 to 40 in good health. Sequences were obtained from naive CD8+ T cells sorted from blood. CDR3 amino acids: CASGINHEQYF. The CDR3, as DNA: TGTGCTAGTGGTATTAACCACGAGCAGTACTTC. The whole variable domain, filled in from reference TRBV12-5 and TRBJ2-7, reads DARVTQTPRHKVTEMGQEVTMRCQPILGHNTVFWYRQTMMQGLELLAYFRNRAPLDDSGMPKDRFSAEMPDATLATLKIQPSEPRDSAVYFCASGINHEQYFGPGTRLTVT.